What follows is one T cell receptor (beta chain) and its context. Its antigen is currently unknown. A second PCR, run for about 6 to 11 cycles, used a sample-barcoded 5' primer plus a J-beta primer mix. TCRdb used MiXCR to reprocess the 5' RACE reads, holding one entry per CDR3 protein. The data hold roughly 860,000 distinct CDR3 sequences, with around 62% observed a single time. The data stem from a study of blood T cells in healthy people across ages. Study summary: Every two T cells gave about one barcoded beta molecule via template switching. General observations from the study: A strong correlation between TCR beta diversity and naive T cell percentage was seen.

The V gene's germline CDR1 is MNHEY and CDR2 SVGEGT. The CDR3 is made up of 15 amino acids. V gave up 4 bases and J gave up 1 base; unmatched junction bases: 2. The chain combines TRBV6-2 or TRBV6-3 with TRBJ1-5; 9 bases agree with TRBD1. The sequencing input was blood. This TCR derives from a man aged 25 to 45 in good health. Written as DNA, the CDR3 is TGTGCCAGCAGTTCGGGACAGGGAAGCAATCAGCCCCAGCATTTT. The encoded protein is CASSSGQGSNQPQHF.